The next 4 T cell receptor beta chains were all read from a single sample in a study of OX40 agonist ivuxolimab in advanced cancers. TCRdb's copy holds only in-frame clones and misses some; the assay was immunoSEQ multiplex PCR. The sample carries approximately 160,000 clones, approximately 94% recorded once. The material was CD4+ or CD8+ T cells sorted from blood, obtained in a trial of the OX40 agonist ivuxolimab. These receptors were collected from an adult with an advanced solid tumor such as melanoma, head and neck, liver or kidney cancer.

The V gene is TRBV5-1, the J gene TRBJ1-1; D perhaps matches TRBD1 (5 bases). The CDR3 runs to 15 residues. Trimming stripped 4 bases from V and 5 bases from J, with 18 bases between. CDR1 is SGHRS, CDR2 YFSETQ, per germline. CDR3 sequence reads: CASSPPRQGGTEAFF. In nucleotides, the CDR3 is TGCGCCAGCAGCCCCCCGAGGCAGGGTGGGACTGAAGCTTTCTTT.

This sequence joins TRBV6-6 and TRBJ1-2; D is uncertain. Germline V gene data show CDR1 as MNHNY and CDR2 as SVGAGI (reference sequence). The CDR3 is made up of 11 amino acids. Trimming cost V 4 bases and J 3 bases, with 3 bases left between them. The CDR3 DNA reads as TGTGCCAGCAGTTCCTACTATGGCTACACCTTC. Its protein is CASSSYYGYTF.

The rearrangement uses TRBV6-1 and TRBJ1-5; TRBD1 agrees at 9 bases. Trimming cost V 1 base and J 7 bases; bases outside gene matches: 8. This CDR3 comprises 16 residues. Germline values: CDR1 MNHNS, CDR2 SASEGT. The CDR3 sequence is CASSEGWTGVIQPQHF. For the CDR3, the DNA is TGTGCCAGCAGTGAAGGCTGGACAGGGGTTATCCAGCCCCAGCATTTT.

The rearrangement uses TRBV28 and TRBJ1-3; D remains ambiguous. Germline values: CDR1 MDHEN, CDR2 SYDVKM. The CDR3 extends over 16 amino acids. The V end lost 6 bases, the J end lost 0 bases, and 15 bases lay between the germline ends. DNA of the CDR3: TGTGCCAGCAGCTTTTCCCAGAGCACCTCTGGAAACACCATATATTTT. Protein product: CASSFSQSTSGNTIYF.